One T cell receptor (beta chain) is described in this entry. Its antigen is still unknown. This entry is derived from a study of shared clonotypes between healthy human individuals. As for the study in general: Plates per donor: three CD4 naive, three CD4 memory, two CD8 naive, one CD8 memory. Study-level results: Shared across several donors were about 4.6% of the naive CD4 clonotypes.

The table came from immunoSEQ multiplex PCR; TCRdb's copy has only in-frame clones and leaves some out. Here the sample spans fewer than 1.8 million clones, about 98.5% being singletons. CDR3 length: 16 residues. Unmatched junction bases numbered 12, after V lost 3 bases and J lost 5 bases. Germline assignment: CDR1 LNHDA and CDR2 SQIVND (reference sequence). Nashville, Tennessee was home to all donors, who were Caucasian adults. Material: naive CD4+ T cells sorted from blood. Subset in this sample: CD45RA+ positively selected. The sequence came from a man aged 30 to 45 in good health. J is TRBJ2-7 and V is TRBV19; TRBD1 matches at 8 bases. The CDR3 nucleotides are TGTGCCAGTAGTATCGGGCTGGGGCAGGGGGCGAACGAGCAGTACTTC. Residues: CASSIGLGQGANEQYF.